The rows below give T cell receptor beta chains drawn from one sample of a study of blood T cell repertoires in COVID-19. Sequenced by immunoSEQ multiplex PCR; TCRdb stores in-frame clones only, minus some. The sample holds 200,000 or so clones, 75% to 85% seen once. Specimen: peripheral blood. The receptors derive from an elderly woman with COVID-19, enrolled during active disease. The CDR3 runs from the conserved cysteine through the conserved F or W. D genes are given only for firm matches. Not all rows give a size; the values are once, few, many and, for expanded clones, a class.

>TRBV9|TRBD1|TRBJ2-6|-
TGTGCCAGCAGCTCCCGGACAGGGGGCGCTGGGGCCAACGTCCTGACTTTC
CASSSRTGGAGANVLTF
>TRBV5-1|-|TRBJ2-1|once
TGCGCCAGCAGCTTGGTTCAGATTAACAATGAGCAGTTCTTC
CASSLVQINNEQFF
>TRBV28|TRBD1|TRBJ1-1|-
TGTGCCAGCAGTGACAGGGTTTTCCGGGCTTTCTTT
CASSDRVFRAFF
>TRBV13|TRBD2|TRBJ2-5|-
TGTGCCAGCAGCTTAGTAGGGCTAGCGGGGACCCAAGAGACCCAGTACTTC
CASSLVGLAGTQETQYF
>TRBV10-3|TRBD2|TRBJ2-7|once
TGTGCCATCAGCCTTTACTGGACTAGCGGGAGGGGCGAGCAGTACTTC
CAISLYWTSGRGEQYF
>TRBV2|-|TRBJ2-6|-
TGTGCCAGCAGAGCCCTTAAATCTGGGGCCAACGTCCTGACTTTC
CASRALKSGANVLTF
>TRBV28|-|TRBJ2-1|few
TGTGCCAGCAGAAGTGGCCAGGGCTCCTACAATGAGCAGTTCTTC
CASRSGQGSYNEQFF
>TRBV7-2|-|TRBJ1-5|-
TGTGCCAGCAGTCCGACGGGGGTGGGGAATGAGCCCCAGCATTTT
CASSPTGVGNEPQHF
>TRBV6-5|TRBD1|TRBJ2-5|-
TGTGCCAGCAGGGGGACAGGGACGGAGACCCAGTACTTC
CASRGTGTETQYF
>TRBV5-1|-|TRBJ2-3|-
TGCGCCAGCAGCTTGCCCTCGACAGATACGCAGTATTTT
CASSLPSTDTQYF
>TRBV20-1|-|TRBJ1-1|-
TGCAGTGCTGGCCCGGGAGATGAAGCTTTCTTT
CSAGPGDEAFF
>TRBV5-6|TRBD1|TRBJ1-1|-
TGTGCCAGCAGGAGACAGGGGAACACTGAAGCTTTCTTT
CASRRQGNTEAFF
>TRBV3-1/TRBV3-2|-|TRBJ2-1|-
TGTGCCAGCAGCCAAGTGGTTCGAGCCCACAATGAGCAGTTCTTC
CASSQVVRAHNEQFF
>TRBV18|-|TRBJ1-2|-
TGTGCCAGCTCACCAGGACAGCAAAACTATGGCTACACCTTC
CASSPGQQNYGYTF
>TRBV5-6|-|TRBJ1-1|-
TGTGCCAGCAGCTTGGGGGGCGGACAGTACACTGAAGCTTTCTTT
CASSLGGGQYTEAFF
>TRBV9|TRBD2|TRBJ2-3|-
TGTGCCAGCAGCCCCCCACTAGCGGGGGTGGCAGATACGCAGTATTTT
CASSPPLAGVADTQYF
>TRBV19|-|TRBJ1-6|few
TGTGCCAGTAGTACACAGGGTGAAAGTTCACCCCTCCACTTT
CASSTQGESSPLHF
>TRBV27|-|TRBJ2-7|-
TGTGCCAGCCAGGGTCCTTACTCCTACGAGCAGTACTTC
CASQGPYSYEQYF
>TRBV28|TRBD1|TRBJ1-5|few
TGTGCCAGCAGTCACGGACAGGGGGCCTATCAGCCCCAGCATTTT
CASSHGQGAYQPQHF
>TRBV28|TRBD1|TRBJ1-4|-
TGTGCCAGCAGCCCTGACAGGGAGGCTAATGAAAAACTGTTTTTT
CASSPDREANEKLFF
>TRBV5-6|TRBD1|TRBJ2-5|-
TGTGCCAGCAGCTTGATCGCGGCGTCCAGGGGGTATCAAGAGACCCAGTACTTC
CASSLIAASRGYQETQYF
>TRBV9|-|TRBJ2-3|-
TGTGCCAGCAGCGTAGGTGTCGGTAGCACAGATACGCAGTATTTT
CASSVGVGSTDTQYF
>TRBV6-6|TRBD1|TRBJ1-2|-
TGTGCCAGCAGACCTAGACAGGGGGCAGACTATGGCTACACCTTC
CASRPRQGADYGYTF
>TRBV10-3|-|TRBJ2-7|-
TGTGCCATCAGTGAGCTCCAGGATTCGTGGGACGAGCAGTACTTC
CAISELQDSWDEQYF
>TRBV6-5|-|TRBJ1-4|-
TGTGCCAGCAGTTGGAGGGAGGGTGAAAAACTGTTTTTT
CASSWREGEKLFF
>TRBV7-2|-|TRBJ1-5|-
TGTGCCAGCAGCTTTCAGGGTAATCAGCCCCAGCATTTT
CASSFQGNQPQHF
>TRBV29-1|TRBD2|TRBJ2-3|-
TGCAGCGCAACTAGCGGACTAAGGTTCACAGATACGCAGTATTTT
CSATSGLRFTDTQYF
>TRBV14|-|TRBJ2-1|-
TGTGCCAGCAGCCAAGACCTGCGGCTTTACAATGAGCAGTTCTTC
CASSQDLRLYNEQFF
>TRBV2|-|TRBJ1-3|-
TGTGCCAGCAGTGATGCAGGGAACACCATATATTTT
CASSDAGNTIYF
>TRBV6-5|TRBD1|TRBJ2-7|-
TGTGCCAGCAGTTACTCCGGACAGGGCTCCTACGAGCAGTACTTC
CASSYSGQGSYEQYF
>TRBV27|TRBD1|TRBJ1-5|once
TGTGCCAGCAGTCCCTGGGACAGAGCTAGCAATCAGCCCCAGCATTTT
CASSPWDRASNQPQHF
>TRBV19|-|TRBJ1-1|-
TGTGCCACTGCGGGGGTCTACACTGAAGCTTTCTTT
CATAGVYTEAFF
>TRBV15|TRBD1|TRBJ1-1|-
TGTGCCACCAGCAGTATCCAGGGGGCGAACACTGAAGCTTTCTTT
CATSSIQGANTEAFF
>TRBV5-1|TRBD1|TRBJ1-2|once
TGCGCCAGCAGCTCTACGGGACAGGGGAACTATGGCTACACCTTC
CASSSTGQGNYGYTF
>TRBV14|-|TRBJ1-3|-
TGTGCCAGCAGCCCCAGGGGTTTTGGAAACACCATATATTTT
CASSPRGFGNTIYF
>TRBV19|TRBD1|TRBJ1-2|-
TGTGCCAGTAGGGGACGGACAGGCGATAACTATGGCTACACCTTC
CASRGRTGDNYGYTF
>TRBV6-4|-|TRBJ2-3|-
TGTGCCAGCAGGGCCGAGGGGGGCACAGATACGCAGTATTTT
CASRAEGGTDTQYF
>TRBV3-1/TRBV3-2|-|TRBJ1-1|-
TGTGCCAGCAGCCCCCGGGTGAACACTGAAGCTTTCTTT
CASSPRVNTEAFF
>TRBV5-5|TRBD2|TRBJ2-3|-
TGTGCCAGCACCCTAGCCCTAGCGGGAGGGGCAGATACGCAGTATTTT
CASTLALAGGADTQYF
>TRBV19|TRBD2|TRBJ2-1|-
TGTGCCAGTTTCGGGGGGGCCCTGGGCAATGAGCAGTTCTTC
CASFGGALGNEQFF
>TRBV6-2/TRBV6-3|TRBD1|TRBJ1-1|-
TGTGCCAGCAGTAAGGCCGGGACAGGGGGCGGATTGAACACTGAAGCTTTCTTT
CASSKAGTGGGLNTEAFF
>TRBV18|TRBD2|TRBJ2-2|many
TGTGCCAGCTCACCATCGGGACTAGCGGACACCGGGGAGCTGTTTTTT
CASSPSGLADTGELFF
>TRBV28|-|TRBJ1-4|-
TGTGCCATCAGGGACTGGGATGAAAAACTGTTTTTT
CAIRDWDEKLFF
>TRBV7-9|-|TRBJ1-2|-
TGTGCCAGCAGCCGAGGAGGGGAGGGTTCCTATGGCTACACCTTC
CASSRGGEGSYGYTF
>TRBV18|-|TRBJ1-2|-
TGTGCCAGCTCACCTAACCCCCTCAGTACAGCTGCCTATGGCTACACCTTC
CASSPNPLSTAAYGYTF
>TRBV4-3|TRBD1|TRBJ1-2|-
TGCGCCAGCAGTCAGAATACAGGGGTCGGAGGCTACACCTTC
CASSQNTGVGGYTF
>TRBV2|TRBD2|TRBJ2-7|few
TGTGCCAGCACCACCGACCGGGACTATTCCTCCTACGAGCAGTACTTC
CASTTDRDYSSYEQYF
>TRBV7-2|-|TRBJ1-3|-
TGTGCCAGCAGCGACACAGGGCACTCTGGAAACACCATATATTTT
CASSDTGHSGNTIYF
>TRBV5-1|TRBD2|TRBJ2-1|-
TGCGCCAGCAGGCTTAGCGGGGGCGGCTCCTACAATGAGCAGTTCTTC
CASRLSGGGSYNEQFF
>TRBV11-2|TRBD2|TRBJ2-3|-
TGTGCCAGCAGCGGGGCAAGAGGACTAGCAGCTGATACGCAGTATTTT
CASSGARGLAADTQYF
>TRBV30|TRBD1|TRBJ2-7|-
TGTGCCTGGAGGTCCCGGGACAGGGGAGAGTCGTACTTC
CAWRSRDRGESYF
>TRBV20-1|TRBD2|TRBJ2-7|-
TGCAGTGCTAGTTCTAGCGGGAGGCCCTACGAGCAGTACTTC
CSASSSGRPYEQYF
>TRBV3-1/TRBV3-2|-|TRBJ2-7|-
TGTGCCAGCAGCCAAGATTCCGTCTACGAGCAGTACTTC
CASSQDSVYEQYF
>TRBV7-2|-|TRBJ1-3|-
TGTGCCAGCAGCTTCAGGGATGGAAACACCATATATTTT
CASSFRDGNTIYF
>TRBV29-1|TRBD2|TRBJ2-5|-
TGCAGCGTTGAAGGTTTTAGCGGGGGGTTAGAGACCCAGTACTTC
CSVEGFSGGLETQYF
>TRBV5-6|TRBD1|TRBJ1-2|-
TGTGCCAGCAGCCGGGACAGACTGTATGGCTACACCTTC
CASSRDRLYGYTF
>TRBV19|TRBD1|TRBJ1-2|-
TGTGCCACCCGGACAGGGTTTGGCTACACCTTC
CATRTGFGYTF
>TRBV5-1|TRBD1|TRBJ2-7|-
TGCGCCAGCAGCTTGGACAGGGGGCGCCTGCACGAGCAGTACTTC
CASSLDRGRLHEQYF
>TRBV3-1/TRBV3-2|TRBD1|TRBJ2-7|-
TGTGCCAGCAGCCGCTCCGGGACAGGGGTCGACGAGCAGTACTTC
CASSRSGTGVDEQYF